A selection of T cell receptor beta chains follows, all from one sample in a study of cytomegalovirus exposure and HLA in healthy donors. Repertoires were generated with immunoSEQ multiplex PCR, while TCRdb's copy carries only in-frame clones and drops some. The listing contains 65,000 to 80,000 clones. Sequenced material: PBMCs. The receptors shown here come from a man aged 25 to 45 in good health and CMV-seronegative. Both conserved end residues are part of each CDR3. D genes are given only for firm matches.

CASSLEMGANTEAFF	TGCGCCAGCAGCTTGGAGATGGGGGCGAACACTGAAGCTTTCTTT	TRBV5-1	TRBJ1-1	-	15
CASSPRRETQYF	TGTGCCAGCTCACCACGGAGAGAGACCCAGTACTTC	TRBV18	TRBJ2-5	-	12
CASSRFGLAGETQYF	TGCGCCAGCAGCCGTTTTGGGTTGGCCGGGGAGACCCAGTACTTC	TRBV4-3	TRBJ2-5	-	15
CASSQEPSGSTDTQYF	TGCGCCAGCAGCCAAGAGCCTAGCGGGAGCACAGATACGCAGTATTTT	TRBV4-3	TRBJ2-3	TRBD2	16
CASSPGLGIYEQYF	TGTGCCAGCAGCCCGGGACTAGGTATCTACGAGCAGTACTTC	TRBV13	TRBJ2-7	TRBD2	14
CASSYVAAGANVLTF	TGTGCCAGCAGTTACGTGGCGGCTGGGGCCAACGTCCTGACTTTC	TRBV6-6	TRBJ2-6	-	15
CASSLGLTSTDTQYF	TGTGCCAGCAGCTTAGGGCTGACTAGCACAGATACGCAGTATTTT	TRBV11-3	TRBJ2-3	-	15
CASSVVASGVYEQYF	TGTGCCAGCAGCGTAGTGGCTAGCGGGGTGTACGAGCAGTACTTC	TRBV9	TRBJ2-7	TRBD2	15
CASSLGGVGEKLFF	TGTGCCAGCAGCTTAGGCGGGGTGGGGGAAAAACTGTTTTTT	TRBV11-2	TRBJ1-4	-	14
CASSLADRANEKLFF	TGCGCCAGCAGCTTGGCGGACAGGGCCAATGAAAAACTGTTTTTT	TRBV5-1	TRBJ1-4	TRBD1	15
CASSHRGRTSGTDTQYF	TGCGCCAGCAGCCACCGAGGCAGGACTAGCGGCACAGATACGCAGTATTTT	TRBV4-1	TRBJ2-3	TRBD2	17
CASSEGQFYGYTF	TGTGCCAGCAGTGAGGGGCAGTTCTATGGCTACACCTTC	TRBV6-1	TRBJ1-2	-	13
CASSLQVSTSGANVLTF	TGCGCCAGCAGCTTACAGGTTTCAACCTCTGGGGCCAACGTCCTGACTTTC	TRBV5-1	TRBJ2-6	-	17
CASSLRGLNTEAFF	TGTGCCAGCAGCTTAAGGGGGCTGAACACTGAAGCTTTCTTT	TRBV9	TRBJ1-1	TRBD1	14
CASSYVAGGLYGYTF	TGTGCCAGCAGTTATGTGGCAGGGGGCCTCTATGGCTACACCTTC	TRBV6-5	TRBJ1-2	TRBD1	15
CASSQTGITDTQYF	TGTGCCAGCAGTCAGACAGGGATAACAGATACGCAGTATTTT	TRBV6-5	TRBJ2-3	TRBD1	14
CASSLSGVSGNTIYF	TGTGCCAGCAGCTTGAGCGGGGTATCAGGAAACACCATATATTTT	TRBV5-5	TRBJ1-3	-	15
CASSPDMNYGYTF	TGCGCCAGCAGCCCGGACATGAACTATGGCTACACCTTC	TRBV5-1	TRBJ1-2	-	13
CASSVTGLSYEQYF	TGTGCCAGCAGTGTGACAGGGTTGTCCTACGAGCAGTACTTC	TRBV6-1	TRBJ2-7	TRBD1	14
CAISPGPGLQYYGYTF	TGTGCCATCAGCCCCGGCCCAGGGCTCCAGTACTATGGCTACACCTTC	TRBV10-3	TRBJ1-2	-	16
CASRGTEYQPQHF	TGTGCCAGCAGGGGGACAGAGTATCAGCCCCAGCATTTT	TRBV6-1	TRBJ1-5	TRBD1	13
CASSEFLVSGANVLTF	TGTGCCAGCAGTGAATTCTTAGTCTCTGGGGCCAACGTCCTGACTTTC	TRBV6-1	TRBJ2-6	-	16
CASNNRASAYGYTF	TGTGCCAGTAATAACAGGGCCAGTGCATATGGCTACACCTTC	TRBV19	TRBJ1-2	-	14
CSADSPSNYGYTF	TGCAGCGCCGACAGTCCCTCTAACTATGGCTACACCTTC	TRBV29-1	TRBJ1-2	-	13
CASSLSRYEYGYTF	TGTGCCAGCAGCTTAAGCCGATACGAGTATGGCTACACCTTC	TRBV7-9	TRBJ1-2	-	14
CASSMDRYDEQYF	TGCGCCAGCAGCATGGACAGGTATGACGAGCAGTACTTC	TRBV5-1	TRBJ2-7	TRBD1	13
CASSSRLVQETQYF	TGTGCCAGCAGCTCACGACTAGTACAAGAGACCCAGTACTTC	TRBV7-2	TRBJ2-5	-	14